This passage covers 14 T cell receptor beta chains from one sample sequenced in a study of T-cell memory formation after mild COVID-19. TCRdb fed the 5' RACE reads into MiXCR, producing one record per CDR3 protein. The table has under 700,000 distinct CDR3 sequences, about a fifth seen once. The source material was PBMCs or a T cell subset sorted from them (not recorded which). The receptors were gathered from an adult woman who had mild COVID-19 (a few samples of this study predate the infection). Cell type and time point are not known.

The chain combines TRBV5-1 with TRBJ1-1; TRBD1 matches at 7 bases. The CDR3 runs 14 residues. J was trimmed by 11 bases and V by 4 bases; bases with no gene match: 14. CDR1 and CDR2 from the germline V gene are SGHRS and YFSETQ. The CDR3, as DNA: TGCGCCAGCAGCCCATCGACAGGGACCTTGCTGGCTTTCTTT. It specifies CASSPSTGTLLAFF.

The table lists this clonotype with a few counts. J is TRBJ2-4 and V is TRBV19; TRBD2 aligns across 7 bases. CDR3 length: 14 residues. The J segment lost 7 bases and the V segment lost 2 bases, leaving 5 bases of the junction unmatched. Germline-derived CDR1 and CDR2 are LNHDA and SQIVND (reference sequence). CDR3 sequence reads: CASSITGGTNIQYF. As DNA, the CDR3 is TGTGCCAGTAGTATAACGGGAGGCACGAACATTCAGTACTTC.

This clonotype was counted a few times. V and J are TRBV29-1 and TRBJ2-7; TRBD1 might be the D (6 bases). The CDR3 runs to 13 residues. V was trimmed by 4 bases and J by 2 bases, leaving 12 bases between them. CDR1 and CDR2 (germline): SQVTM, ANQGSEA. The chain's CDR3 is CSVGGQDTYEQYF. The CDR3 DNA sequence: TGCAGCGTTGGGGGGCAGGATACCTACGAGCAGTACTTC.

V and J are TRBV14 and TRBJ1-2; D unresolved. The V end was cut by 4 bases, the J end by 4 bases, with 16 bases between. Looked up from germline, CDR1 is SGHDN and CDR2 is FVKESK. The CDR3 has 15 residues. CDR3 protein: CASSPTSATGYGYTF. CDR3 bases: TGTGCCAGCAGCCCCACCTCGGCCACGGGCTATGGCTACACCTTC.

The CDR3 reads CASSRGGRDTEAFF. The CDR3 bases are TGTGCCAGCAGCCGTGGAGGTAGGGACACTGAAGCTTTCTTT. The rearrangement uses TRBV14 and TRBJ1-1; no clear D gene. CDR3 length: 14 residues. Trimming shortened V by 4 bases and J by 3 bases, and 12 bases separated the two germline ends. Germline V gives CDR1 SGHDN, CDR2 FVKESK.

This clonotype has only one observation. This sequence joins TRBV5-6 and TRBJ2-7, with D uncertain. CDR1 is SGHDT, CDR2 YYEEEE, per germline. The CDR3 runs 14 residues. Trimming removed 9 bases at V and 6 bases at J, with 22 bases between. CDR3 coding DNA: TGTGCCACCTTCACGCAGGCCCCTCGCGGCGAGCAGTACTTC. It encodes CATFTQAPRGEQYF.

This clonotype was counted only a few times. The CDR3 nucleotides read TGTGCCAGTGGACAGGGGGTTTCCTACAATGAGCAGTTCTTC. Protein product: CASGQGVSYNEQFF. This chain joins TRBV19 and TRBJ2-1, with 10 bases fitting TRBD1. The germline gives CDR1 LNHDA, CDR2 SQIVND (reference sequence). There are 14 residues in the CDR3. The V gene end was trimmed by 8 bases and the J gene end by 1 base; junction bases not matched to a gene: 2.

The rearrangement uses TRBV15 and TRBJ1-2; possible D gene TRBD1, 6 bases. The germline CDR1 and CDR2 sequences are LNHNV and YYDKDF (reference sequence). Between the trimmed V and J ends, which lost 2 bases and 5 bases, there was a span of 15 bases. The CDR3 length is 15 residues. The CDR3 protein is CATSRIGSQGYGYTF. The CDR3 region has the DNA TGTGCCACCAGCAGAATAGGGTCTCAGGGGTATGGCTACACCTTC.

The sample holds a few counts of this clonotype. The V and J genes are TRBV7-6 and TRBJ1-1, with no clear D. CDR1 and CDR2 from the germline V gene are SGHVS and FNYEAQ. The V end was cut by 0 bases, the J end by 6 bases, with 11 bases between. CDR3 length equals 14 residues. CDR3 coding DNA: TGTGCCAGCAGCTTAGCGTCCCCCGGGGCTGAAGCTTTCTTT. Protein sequence: CASSLASPGAEAFF. Full variable domain (missing parts from reference TRBV7-6 and TRBJ1-1): GAGVSQSPRYKVTKRGQDVALRCDPISGHVSLYWYRQALGQGPEFLTYFNYEAQQDKSGLPNDRFSAERPEGSISTLTIQRTEQRDSAMYRCASSLASPGAEAFFGQGTRLTVV.

This rearrangement joins TRBV6-2 or TRBV6-3 to TRBJ2-3; D is perhaps TRBD1 (5 bases). This CDR3 has 14 amino acids. Trimming took off 4 bases at V and 4 bases at J, with 12 bases between the two ends. Germline V CDR1 and CDR2: MNHEY, SVGEGT. The CDR3 coding sequence is TGTGCCAGCAGTTGGGTTAGCAGGGCAGATACGCAGTATTTT. Protein sequence: CASSWVSRADTQYF.

The chain combines TRBV4-3 with TRBJ2-1, with TRBD2 identical over 13 bases. This CDR3 region has 16 residues. The junction had 5 bases not matched to a gene; V was cut back by 1 base and J by 8 bases. Looked up from germline, CDR1 is LGHNA and CDR2 is YSLEER. CDR3 coding DNA: TGCGCCAGCAGCCAAGGGACTAGCGGGAGAGGCTATGAGCAGTTCTTC. Translation gives CASSQGTSGRGYEQFF.

The sample holds a few counts of this clonotype. This CDR3 is CATSSGGDQPQHF. The CDR3 DNA follows: TGTGCCACCAGTTCAGGGGGAGATCAGCCCCAGCATTTT. The genes are TRBV24-1 and TRBJ1-5; 7 bases match TRBD1. The V gene end was trimmed by 6 bases and the J gene end by 5 bases; junction bases not matched to a gene: 3. CDR3 length equals 13 residues. Germline lookup yields CDR1 KGHDR and CDR2 SFDVKD.

This clonotype has at least ten counts. DNA for the CDR3: TGTGCCAGCAGTGATACTAGCGGGGAAGGGAATGAGCAGTTCTTC. Protein product: CASSDTSGEGNEQFF. The rearrangement joins TRBV6-4 to TRBJ2-1; TRBD2 matches 10 bases. V lost 3 bases and J lost 7; bases outside the gene matches: 6. This CDR3 comprises 15 residues. Germline CDR1 is MRHNA and CDR2 is SNTAGT.

This clonotype was seen a few times. V is TRBV2 and J is TRBJ2-7, with a possible D match to TRBD2 (6 bases). CDR1 SNHLY and CDR2 FYNNEI come from the germline V gene. There are 14 residues in the CDR3. Trimming removed 6 bases from V and 5 bases from J, with 17 bases in between. The CDR3 region is CASRGRGESDEQYF. CDR3 nucleotides: TGTGCCAGCAGGGGGCGGGGCGAGTCGGACGAGCAGTACTTC.